This is a list of T cell receptor beta chains from one sample in a study of cytomegalovirus exposure and HLA in healthy donors. Profiling relied on immunoSEQ multiplex PCR, and the TCRdb table lists in-frame clones only, not all of them. The sample shows some 150,000 clones, 75% to 80% of them seen only once. The specimen sequenced was PBMCs. The receptors were sampled from a male donor in good health and CMV-seronegative. The CDR3 runs from the conserved cysteine through the conserved F or W. A D gene is named only where the DNA matches it firmly. Some rows mark clone size as missing; the rest say once, few, many or name a class of expanded clone.

>TRBV28|TRBJ1-1|.|.
TGTGCCAGCACCGTTCGGGGCACTGAAGCTTTCTTT
CASTVRGTEAFF
>TRBV9|TRBJ2-5|.|.
TGTGCCAGCAGCGTAGGCCAGCGGAGCCAAGAGACCCAGTACTTC
CASSVGQRSQETQYF
>TRBV16|TRBJ2-1|TRBD2|few
TGTGCCAGCAGCCAATCGTTCGGGGGGGCGATACGCAATGAGCAGTTCTTC
CASSQSFGGAIRNEQFF
>TRBV5-4|TRBJ2-2|.|.
TGTGCCAGCAGCAGAGCGGCCTCGAACACCGGGGAGCTGTTTTTT
CASSRAASNTGELFF
>TRBV11-2|TRBJ1-1|TRBD1|.
TGTGCCAGCAGCTCACATCCCGGGACAGGAGACACTGAAGCTTTCTTT
CASSSHPGTGDTEAFF
>TRBV6-4|TRBJ2-3|.|.
TGTGCCAGCAGTGACTCGTCCGGAGGGGGCACAGATACGCAGTATTTT
CASSDSSGGGTDTQYF
>TRBV27|TRBJ1-5|TRBD1|.
TGTGCCAGCAGTCGCCGGGACAGGGCTTCGTTGAATCAGCCCCAGCATTTT
CASSRRDRASLNQPQHF
>TRBV5-1|TRBJ2-7|TRBD2|.
TGCGCCAGCAGCTTGCTTGGACTAGCGGGCTATGAGGCGGACGAGCAGTACTTC
CASSLLGLAGYEADEQYF
>TRBV2|TRBJ1-3|TRBD1|.
TGTGCCAGCAGTGAGGGACAGGGCGGAAACACCATATATTTT
CASSEGQGGNTIYF
>TRBV30|TRBJ1-6|TRBD1|few
TGTGCCTGTGGAGGGACAGCCTATAATTCACCCCTCCACTTT
CACGGTAYNSPLHF
>TRBV30|TRBJ2-7|.|.
TGTGCCTGGAGTGTCGGACAGATATTCTACGAGCAGTACTTC
CAWSVGQIFYEQYF
>TRBV5-1|TRBJ1-6|.|.
TGCGCCAGCAGCCGGGATTTTACTAATTCACCCCTCCACTTT
CASSRDFTNSPLHF
>TRBV5-6|TRBJ1-1|.|.
TGTGCCAGCAGGGGGAACGGGGGGCTGGAGAACACTGAAGCTTTCTTT
CASRGNGGLENTEAFF
>TRBV29-1|TRBJ1-1|.|.
TGCAGCGTTGCGTGGCAGGGCTATAGGTACACTGAAGCTTTCTTT
CSVAWQGYRYTEAFF
>TRBV5-4|TRBJ2-7|TRBD2|.
TGTGCCAGCAGCCCACTAGGCGGGGGTGGTGTCCACGAGCAGTACTTC
CASSPLGGGGVHEQYF
>TRBV12-1|TRBJ1-4|.|.
TGTGCCAGCAGCCGATCCGGGTGGGAGGGGTGTTTT
CASSRSGWEGCF
>TRBV19|TRBJ2-2|TRBD2|.
TGTGCCAGTAGGACTAGCGGGGACACCGGGGAGCTGTTTTTT
CASRTSGDTGELFF
>TRBV2|TRBJ1-5|TRBD1|.
TGTGCCAGCAGGGGACAGGTTAGCAATCAGCCCCAGCATTTT
CASRGQVSNQPQHF
>TRBV7-9|TRBJ1-2|.|.
TGTGCCAGCAGCTCCGGGAGGGCGTGGGATGGCTACACCTTC
CASSSGRAWDGYTF
>TRBV15|TRBJ2-7|TRBD1|.
TGTGCCACCAGCGAAGGGACAGGGAGAATGTACGAGCAGTACTTC
CATSEGTGRMYEQYF
>TRBV15|TRBJ1-1|.|.
TGTGCCACCAGCAAGCAATTCGGGGGGGCCCTGAACACTGAAGCTTTCTTT
CATSKQFGGALNTEAFF
>TRBV19|TRBJ2-1|TRBD2|few
TGTGCCAGTAGTATTTGGGAAACTAGCGGGAGGGATGATGAGCAGTTCTTC
CASSIWETSGRDDEQFF
>TRBV21-1|TRBJ1-1|.|once
TGTGCCAGCAGCAAAGTGGGGGAGGTGTGCAACACTGAAGCTTTCTTT
CASSKVGEVCNTEAFF
>TRBV16|TRBJ1-2|.|.
TGTGCCAGCAGCCAATCACTACAGGCGGATGGCTACACCTTC
CASSQSLQADGYTF
>TRBV7-9|TRBJ1-1|TRBD1|.
TGTGCCAGCAGCCCGCCCGGGACAGGCAACACTGAAGCTTTCTTT
CASSPPGTGNTEAFF
>TRBV5-1|TRBJ2-7|.|.
TGCGCCAGCAGCTTGGAGGGGCCCTACGAGCAGTACTTC
CASSLEGPYEQYF
>TRBV11-2|TRBJ2-7|.|.
TGTGCCAGCAGCTACACGGGACTCATCTACGAGCAGTACTTC
CASSYTGLIYEQYF
>TRBV18|TRBJ2-1|TRBD2|.
TGTGCCAGCTCACCCTCTAGCGGGACCTACAATGAGCAGTTCTTC
CASSPSSGTYNEQFF
>TRBV19|TRBJ1-1|.|.
TGTGCCAGCTGGGGAGGGGTGGATGAAGCTTTCTTT
CASWGGVDEAFF
>TRBV21-1|TRBJ1-5|.|.
TGTGCCAGCAGGACCGGGACAGTAAATCAGCCCCAGCATTTT
CASRTGTVNQPQHF
>TRBV12-5|TRBJ2-1|TRBD2|.
TGTGCTAGTGGTTTAGCGGGGGGGAACAATGAGCAGTTCTTC
CASGLAGGNNEQFF
>TRBV9|TRBJ2-5|TRBD1|.
TGTGCCAGCAGCGTATTAACAGGGGAAGTGGGAGAGACCCAGTACTTC
CASSVLTGEVGETQYF
>TRBV7-2|TRBJ2-2|.|.
TGTGCCTCCCTTGGGGGCTTGGAGCTGTTTTTT
CASLGGLELFF
>TRBV2|TRBJ2-1|TRBD1|.
TGTGCCAGCACTGGGACAGGGCACAATGAGCAGTTCTTC
CASTGTGHNEQFF
>TRBV7-2|TRBJ2-1|TRBD2|.
TGTGCCAGCAGCTCTAGCGGGGGGGCCTACAATGAGCAGTTCTTC
CASSSSGGAYNEQFF
>TRBV13|TRBJ2-3|TRBD2|.
TGTGCCAGCAGCTTAGCGGATAGCGGGAACAGAGATACGCAGTATTTT
CASSLADSGNRDTQYF
>TRBV9|TRBJ1-1|TRBD1|.
TGTGCCAGCAGCGTAGACGGGGACAGGAACACTGAAGCTTTCTTT
CASSVDGDRNTEAFF
>TRBV12-5|TRBJ1-1|.|once
TGTGCTAGTGGTTTGGTACCGGGAGGAACTGAAGCTTTCTTT
CASGLVPGGTEAFF
>TRBV5-1|TRBJ1-1|.|.
TGCGCCAGCAGCGTACAGGGGAACACTGAAGCTTTCTTT
CASSVQGNTEAFF
>TRBV4-3|TRBJ2-7|TRBD1|few
TGCGCCAGCAGCCAAGAGACAGGGGTCGAGCAGTACTTC
CASSQETGVEQYF
>TRBV7-2|TRBJ1-1|TRBD1|.
TGTGCCAGCAGCTCAACAGGGGGTTCTAACACTGAAGCTTTCTTT
CASSSTGGSNTEAFF
>TRBV5-1|TRBJ1-4|.|.
TGCGCCAGCAGCTTGGGCGGGACCGCTTACGAAAAACTGTTTTTT
CASSLGGTAYEKLFF
>TRBV7-7|TRBJ2-2|TRBD1|.
TGTGCCAGCAGCATCGGGACAGGGGAAGGGGAGCTGTTTTTT
CASSIGTGEGELFF
>TRBV27|TRBJ1-4|.|.
TGTGCCAGCAGTTTTAGGCCTGGGGGGGAAAAACTGTTTTTT
CASSFRPGGEKLFF
>TRBV6-1|TRBJ2-7|TRBD1|.
TGTGCCAGCACATACTTACAGGGGAATAGCTACGAGCAGTACTTC
CASTYLQGNSYEQYF
>TRBV5-1|TRBJ1-1|TRBD1|few
TGCGCCAGCAGCTGGACAGGAGCGTTGAACACTGAAGCTTTCTTT
CASSWTGALNTEAFF
>TRBV10-1|TRBJ2-7|.|.
TGCGCCAGCAGTGGGGACAGGCCCGACCGGGAGGAAAGCTCCTACGAGCAGTACTTC
CASSGDRPDREESSYEQYF
>TRBV10-2|TRBJ1-1|.|.
TGCGCCAGCATCCCCCGGGGGGACACCCTGAACACTGAAGCTTTCTTT
CASIPRGDTLNTEAFF
>TRBV2|TRBJ2-2|TRBD1|.
TGTGCCAGCAGGGACAGGGACACCGGGGAGCTGTTTTTT
CASRDRDTGELFF
>TRBV14|TRBJ1-2|.|.
TGTGCCAGCAGCTCAAGACTACGGACAGCTAACTATGGCTACACCTTC
CASSSRLRTANYGYTF
>TRBV6-1|TRBJ2-7|.|.
TGTGCCAGCGGGCAGGGGTACGAGCAGTACTTC
CASGQGYEQYF
>TRBV2|TRBJ1-5|TRBD1|.
TGTGCCAGCAGGCCGACAGGGGCTGGCAATCAGCCCCAGCATTTT
CASRPTGAGNQPQHF
>TRBV5-1|TRBJ2-5|TRBD2|once
TGCGCCAGCAGCCGGGGGGCTAGCGGGCTCCAAGAGACCCAGTACTTC
CASSRGASGLQETQYF
>TRBV6-5|TRBJ2-7|TRBD1|.
TGTGCCAGCAGTTACTCGGGGACAGGGAGCTGGAGCGAGCAGTACTTC
CASSYSGTGSWSEQYF
>TRBV7-2|TRBJ1-1|TRBD1|.
TGTGCCAGCAGCTTAGAGAGCAGGGGGACTGAAGCTTTCTTT
CASSLESRGTEAFF
>TRBV14|TRBJ1-1|TRBD1|.
TGTGCCAGCAGCCACGGACAGGGGGCTGAAGCTTTCTTT
CASSHGQGAEAFF
>TRBV5-1|TRBJ2-3|.|.
TGCGCCAGCAGCTTGGGGCAGTCTGATAGCACAGATACGCAGTATTTT
CASSLGQSDSTDTQYF
>TRBV9|TRBJ2-4|.|once
TGTGCCAGCAGCGTAGATCGGCAGGGGACACTTAATATAGCCAAAAACATTCAGTACTTC
CASSVDRQGTLNIAKNIQYF
>TRBV12-5|TRBJ2-2|TRBD1|.
TGTGCTAGTACCCCGGCTGGGACAGGGGTCCCCGGGGAGCTGTTTTTT
CASTPAGTGVPGELFF
>TRBV20-1|TRBJ1-1|.|.
TGCAGTGGGCCAGGGGACACTGAAGCTTTCTTT
CSGPGDTEAFF